This T cell receptor beta chain was obtained from a study of identical twins. One entry per CDR3 protein, called by TCRdb with MiXCR from the 5' RACE reads. Here the sample spans around 650,000 distinct CDR3 sequences, 7.1% being singletons. Notes on the study in general: Abundant beta clonotypes from cord blood had fewer insertions, unlike memory repertoires, which showed none. Monozygotic twin pairs showed more out-of-frame TCR alpha sharing than models estimated. Weaker excess twin sharing was observed in beta out-of-frame sequences.

Every donor was a healthy Caucasian. The germline CDR1 and CDR2 sequences are SGDLS and YYNGEE. Trimming stripped 4 bases from V and 4 bases from J, with 8 bases between. The CDR3 is 12 residues long. Of note for this clonotype: Its antigen is still unknown.

The same specimen was also included in a second study, on yellow fever vaccine responses in identical twins.

The chain joins TRBV9 to TRBJ1-1; no clear D. The sample consisted of PBMCs. The TCR sequence derives from a young woman in good health. The CDR3 here is CASSREGTEAFF. CDR3 nucleotides: TGTGCCAGCAGCAGGGAGGGCACTGAAGCTTTCTTT.